A selection of T cell receptor beta chains follows, all from one sample in a study of shared clonotypes between healthy human individuals. The repertoire was sequenced with immunoSEQ multiplex PCR; TCRdb's copy has only in-frame clones and lacks some. The table has approximately 650,000 clones, about 95% seen once. The sample consisted of naive CD8+ T cells sorted from blood. Receptors were obtained from a woman in her 30s in good health. The CDR3 runs from the conserved cysteine through the conserved F or W. A D gene is named only where the DNA matches it firmly. Clone size is given for some rows only: seen once, a few or many times, or a class if the clone is expanded.

V gene,clone size,D gene,J gene,CDR3 DNA,CDR3 protein
TRBV19,-,TRBD2,TRBJ2-1,TGTGCCAGTTCCTGGGGACTAGCGCTACATGAGCAGTTCTTC,CASSWGLALHEQFF
TRBV15,-,TRBD2,TRBJ2-7,TGTGCCACCAGCGAAGGACTAGCAGGCTACGAGCAGTACTTC,CATSEGLAGYEQYF
TRBV6-1,-,TRBD1,TRBJ1-2,TGTGCCAGCCCTTCCCGGCTGGGACAGATCTATGGCTACACCTTC,CASPSRLGQIYGYTF
TRBV2,-,-,TRBJ1-1,TGTGCCAGCAGCAAATATGACAGGAACACTGAAGCTTTCTTT,CASSKYDRNTEAFF
TRBV29-1,-,-,TRBJ1-2,TGCAGCGTCGGGGGGCAGGACAGCCCGAACGATAACTATGGCTACACCTTC,CSVGGQDSPNDNYGYTF
TRBV27,-,-,TRBJ2-7,TGTGCCAGCAGTTATGGCAGGACCTACGAGCAGTACTTC,CASSYGRTYEQYF
TRBV5-4,-,-,TRBJ2-2,TGTGCCAGCAGCTCAGGCACCGGGGAGCTGTTTTTT,CASSSGTGELFF
TRBV9,-,TRBD1,TRBJ2-7,TGTGCCAGCAGCCCCGGGACAGGGGGCTACGGGCAGTACTTC,CASSPGTGGYGQYF
TRBV28,-,-,TRBJ2-3,TGTGCCAGCAGTTTGGTAAGGGGCACAGATACGCAGTATTTT,CASSLVRGTDTQYF
TRBV5-4,-,-,TRBJ2-5,TGTGCCAGCAGCTTGGAGAGAAGTGAGACCCAGTACTTC,CASSLERSETQYF
TRBV15,-,-,TRBJ2-1,TGTGCCACCAGCAGAGATCGCGGTTTGGGTGGGGAGAGTATCTTC,CATSRDRGLGGESIF
TRBV7-2,-,TRBD2,TRBJ2-5,TGTGCCAGCAGCTTAGTGCGGGCTAGCGGTGGGGAGACCCAGTACTTC,CASSLVRASGGETQYF
TRBV5-8,once,-,TRBJ2-7,TGTGCCAGCACCCTCCCGTACTTC,CASTLPYF
TRBV9,-,TRBD2,TRBJ2-2,TGTGCCAGCAGCGTATCTCTAGCGGGAGTAGGAACCGGGGAGCTGTTTTTT,CASSVSLAGVGTGELFF
TRBV9,-,-,TRBJ2-5,TGTGCCAGCAGCGTAGGTGGGGGGATGGGCGAGACCCAGTACTTC,CASSVGGGMGETQYF
TRBV27,-,-,TRBJ1-2,TGTGCCAGCTTCTTAAGACAGATCCCAGGCTACACCTTC,CASFLRQIPGYTF
TRBV10-3,once,-,TRBJ2-5,TGTGCCATCAGTGAGGACAGGACCCAAGAGACCCAGTACTTC,CAISEDRTQETQYF
TRBV14,once,TRBD2,TRBJ2-7,TGTGCCAGCAGCGAAGAAGGTCAGCGGGAGGCCTACGAGCAGTACTTC,CASSEEGQREAYEQYF
TRBV28,-,-,TRBJ1-2,TGTGCCAGCAGTTTATTCCCCGGATCCACACAAATAGCTAACTATGGCTACACCTTC,CASSLFPGSTQIANYGYTF
TRBV28,-,TRBD2,TRBJ2-1,TGTGCCAGCAGTTTATTCGCCCTCTATGAGGGAGGGGACCATGAGCAGTTCTTC,CASSLFALYEGGDHEQFF
TRBV27,-,-,TRBJ1-2,TGTGCCAGCAGTTTAGGGGCTGTCGGCTATGGCTACACCTTC,CASSLGAVGYGYTF
TRBV7-3,-,TRBD1,TRBJ2-1,TGTGCCAGCAGCTCCGGGACAGGCTACAATGAGCAGTTCTTC,CASSSGTGYNEQFF
TRBV28,-,-,TRBJ2-1,TGTGCCAGCAGCCCCTTCGGCACCCCCCATTGGGATGAGCAGTTCTTC,CASSPFGTPHWDEQFF
TRBV27,-,TRBD1,TRBJ1-2,TGTGCCAGCAGTTTTTGGAGACAGGGGGCGAATGGCTACACCTTC,CASSFWRQGANGYTF
TRBV5-1,-,-,TRBJ1-1,TGCGCCAGCACCCTCTCTTCGTCGACTAAGACTGAAGCTTTCTTT,CASTLSSSTKTEAFF